At least ten counts were recorded for the clone carrying this T cell receptor beta chain. These data come from a study of beta chain features in type 1 diabetes. The sequenced template was cDNA made from the entire isolated RNA. Generated by immunoSEQ multiplex PCR, the TCRdb table keeps only in-frame clones and is missing some. The table includes about 130,000 clones, around a tenth detected once. The V and J ends lost 6 bases and 3 bases respectively, with 6 bases between them. Germline V lookup: CDR1 ENHRY, CDR2 SYGVKD. The CDR3 loop spans 11 amino acids. The rearrangement uses TRBV10-3 and TRBJ2-7, with D tentatively TRBD2 (5 bases). Sequencing was done on a sample of central memory CD4+ T cells from blood. The sequence derives from a man between 18 and 29 years old in good health. The DNA for the CDR3 is TGTGCCATCAGGGACTTCTACGAGCAGTACTTC. Amino acids: CAIRDFYEQYF.